The T cell receptor (beta chain) under discussion was sequenced for a study of CD8+ T cells in alopecia areata. The treatment denotes: oral pan-JAK inhibitor, 5-10 mg twice daily. This CDR3 comprises 16 residues. The V gene end was trimmed by 1 base and the J gene end by 5 bases; junction bases not matched to a gene: 6. The germline CDR1 and CDR2 sequences are LNHNV and YYDKDF (reference sequence). Sequencing used cDNA as its template, made by extracting RNA and reverse transcribing it. Generated by immunoSEQ multiplex PCR, the TCRdb table keeps only in-frame clones and is missing some. The sample lists 110,000 to 150,000 clones; roughly 82% were seen once.

The rearrangement links TRBV15 to TRBJ2-5; 11 bases line up with TRBD2. The clonotype was recovered from a human donor with alopecia areata. Sample: CD8+ T cells sorted from blood, taken at week 4, from a patient treated with tofacitinib. CDR3 protein: CATSRVASGGRETQYF. Written as DNA, the CDR3 is TGTGCCACCAGCAGAGTGGCTAGCGGGGGGAGGGAGACCCAGTACTTC.